This TCR beta chain came from a study of early T cells in non-severe SARS-CoV-2 infection. Whole-study context: Sequencing input comprised bulk RNA from unsorted whole blood; chain pairing was not available. Whole-study results and caveats: There was a bias toward anti-spike CD8 responses in VDJdb matching, which missed private and CD4 specificities.

Each cDNA molecule carried a unique molecular identifier. MiXCR, applied by TCRdb to the 5' RACE reads, yields one record per CDR3 protein. The sample shows 35,000 to 55,000 distinct CDR3 sequences, 20% to 25% of them seen only once. This clonotype came up once. Its antigen is currently unknown. Trimming removed 2 bases at V and 1 base at J, with 17 bases between. The CDR3 has 17 residues. CDR1 MNHEY and CDR2 SVGEGT come from the germline V gene. This sequence originates from an adult who was a healthcare worker with PCR-confirmed SARS-CoV-2 infection or an uninfected control (not recorded which). Sequencing was performed on whole blood, taken at baseline. The chain carries TRBV6-2 or TRBV6-3 and TRBJ2-5; D may be TRBD2 (6 bases). In DNA, the CDR3 is TGTGCCAGCAGTTACACCCTTGGGTGGGACTCCCAAGAGACCCAGTACTTC. This codes for CASSYTLGWDSQETQYF.